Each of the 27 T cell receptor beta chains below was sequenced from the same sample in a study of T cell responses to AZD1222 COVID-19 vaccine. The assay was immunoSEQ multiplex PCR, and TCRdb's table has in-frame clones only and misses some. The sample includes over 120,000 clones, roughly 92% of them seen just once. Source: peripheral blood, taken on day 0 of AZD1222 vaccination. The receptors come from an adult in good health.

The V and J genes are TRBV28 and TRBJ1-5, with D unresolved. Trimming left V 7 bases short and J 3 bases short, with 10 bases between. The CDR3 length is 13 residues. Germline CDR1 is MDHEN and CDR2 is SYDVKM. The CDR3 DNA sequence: TGTGCCAGCAAACCCGACTACAATCAGCCCCAGCATTTT. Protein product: CASKPDYNQPQHF.

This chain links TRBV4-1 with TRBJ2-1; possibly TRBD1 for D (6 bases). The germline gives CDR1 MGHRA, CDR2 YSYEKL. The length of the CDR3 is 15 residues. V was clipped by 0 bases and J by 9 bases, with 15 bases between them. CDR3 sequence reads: CASSQDSAGAIEQFF. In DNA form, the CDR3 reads TGCGCCAGCAGCCAAGATTCGGCAGGGGCGATTGAGCAGTTCTTC.

The CDR3 region is CASSTAGAHEKLFF. In DNA form, the CDR3 reads TGTGCCAGCAGCACCGCGGGGGCTCATGAAAAACTGTTTTTT. The rearrangement links TRBV5-4 to TRBJ1-4; tentative D call: TRBD1 (6 bases). The V gene lost 4 bases and the J gene lost 6 bases, with 13 bases spanning the gap. CDR1 and CDR2 (germline): SGHNT, YYREEE (reference sequence). The CDR3 sequence is 14 residues long.

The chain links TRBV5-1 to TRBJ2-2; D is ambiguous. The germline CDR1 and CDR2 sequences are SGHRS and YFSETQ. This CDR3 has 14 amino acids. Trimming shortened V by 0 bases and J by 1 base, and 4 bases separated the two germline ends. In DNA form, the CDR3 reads TGCGCCAGCAGCTTGGACGGGAACACCGGGGAGCTGTTTTTT. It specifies CASSLDGNTGELFF.

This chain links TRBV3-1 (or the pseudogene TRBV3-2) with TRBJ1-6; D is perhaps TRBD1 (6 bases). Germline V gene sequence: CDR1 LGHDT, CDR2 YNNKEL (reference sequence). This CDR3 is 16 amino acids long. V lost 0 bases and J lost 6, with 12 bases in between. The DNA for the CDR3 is TGTGCCAGCAGCCAAGAGACAGGATATAGTAATTCACCCCTCCACTTT. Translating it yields CASSQETGYSNSPLHF.

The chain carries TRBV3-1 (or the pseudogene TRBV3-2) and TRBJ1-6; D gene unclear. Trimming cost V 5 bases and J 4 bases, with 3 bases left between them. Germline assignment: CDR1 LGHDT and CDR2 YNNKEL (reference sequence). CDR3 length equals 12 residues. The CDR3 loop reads CASSSYNSPLHF. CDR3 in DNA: TGTGCCAGCAGCTCTTATAATTCACCCCTCCACTTT.

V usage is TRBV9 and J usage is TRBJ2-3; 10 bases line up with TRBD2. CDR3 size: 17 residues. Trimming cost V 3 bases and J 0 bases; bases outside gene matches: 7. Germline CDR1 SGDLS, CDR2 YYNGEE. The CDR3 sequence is CASSAEVGLASTDTQYF. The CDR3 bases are TGTGCCAGCAGCGCAGAAGTGGGACTAGCGAGCACAGATACGCAGTATTTT.

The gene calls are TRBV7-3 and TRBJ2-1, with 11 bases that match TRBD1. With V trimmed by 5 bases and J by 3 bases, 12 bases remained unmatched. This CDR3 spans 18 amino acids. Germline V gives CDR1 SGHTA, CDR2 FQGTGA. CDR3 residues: CASSLGTGGGKVYNEQFF. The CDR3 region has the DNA TGTGCCAGCAGCCTAGGGACAGGGGGAGGTAAGGTCTACAATGAGCAGTTCTTC.

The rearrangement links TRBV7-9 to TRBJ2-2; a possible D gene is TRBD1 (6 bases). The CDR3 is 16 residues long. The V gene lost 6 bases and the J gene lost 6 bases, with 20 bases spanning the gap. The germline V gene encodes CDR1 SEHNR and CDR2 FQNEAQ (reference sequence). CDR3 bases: TGTGCCAGCAGGCTAGATTCCGGGACAATCTCCGGGGAGCTGTTTTTT. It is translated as CASRLDSGTISGELFF.

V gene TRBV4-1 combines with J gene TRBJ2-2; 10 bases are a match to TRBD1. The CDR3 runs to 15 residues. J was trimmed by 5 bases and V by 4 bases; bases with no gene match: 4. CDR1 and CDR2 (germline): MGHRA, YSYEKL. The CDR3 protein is CASSPRDRGTGELFF. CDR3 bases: TGCGCCAGCAGCCCACGGGACAGGGGTACCGGGGAGCTGTTTTTT.

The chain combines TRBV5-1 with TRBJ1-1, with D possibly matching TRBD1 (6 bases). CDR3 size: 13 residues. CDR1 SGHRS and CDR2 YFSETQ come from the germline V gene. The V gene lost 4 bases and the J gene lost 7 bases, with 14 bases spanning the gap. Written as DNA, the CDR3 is TGCGCCAGCAGCGGATTAGGGACACATGAAGCTTTCTTT. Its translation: CASSGLGTHEAFF.

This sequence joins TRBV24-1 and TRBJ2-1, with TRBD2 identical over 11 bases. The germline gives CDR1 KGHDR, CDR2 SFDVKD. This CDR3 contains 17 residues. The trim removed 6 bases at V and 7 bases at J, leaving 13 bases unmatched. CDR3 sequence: CATSNGKLAGVGNEQFF. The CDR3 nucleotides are TGTGCCACCAGTAACGGGAAACTAGCGGGAGTGGGGAATGAGCAGTTCTTC.

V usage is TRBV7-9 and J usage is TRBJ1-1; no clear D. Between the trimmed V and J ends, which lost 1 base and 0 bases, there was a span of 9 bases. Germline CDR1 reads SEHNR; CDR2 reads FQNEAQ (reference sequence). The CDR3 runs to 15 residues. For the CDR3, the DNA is TGTGCCAGCAGCTTAGTTGAGGTCATGAACACTGAAGCTTTCTTT. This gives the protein CASSLVEVMNTEAFF. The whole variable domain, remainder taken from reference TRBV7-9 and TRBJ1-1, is DTGVSQNPRHKITKRGQNVTFRCDPISEHNRLYWYRQTLGQGPEFLTYFQNEAQLEKSRLLSDRFSAERPKGSFSTLEIQRTEQGDSAMYLCASSLVEVMNTEAFFGQGTRLTVV.

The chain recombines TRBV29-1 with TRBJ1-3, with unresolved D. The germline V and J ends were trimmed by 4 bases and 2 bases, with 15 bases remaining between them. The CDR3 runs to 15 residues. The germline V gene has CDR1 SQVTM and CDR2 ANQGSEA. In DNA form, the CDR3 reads TGCAGCGTTGTTGTGGAAAGAGTGGCTGGAAACACCATATATTTT. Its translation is CSVVVERVAGNTIYF.

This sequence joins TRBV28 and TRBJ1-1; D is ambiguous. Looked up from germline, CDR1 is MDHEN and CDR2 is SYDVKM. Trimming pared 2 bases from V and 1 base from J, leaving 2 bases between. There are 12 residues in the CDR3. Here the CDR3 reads CASSLANTEAFF. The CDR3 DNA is TGTGCCAGCAGTTTAGCGAACACTGAAGCTTTCTTT.

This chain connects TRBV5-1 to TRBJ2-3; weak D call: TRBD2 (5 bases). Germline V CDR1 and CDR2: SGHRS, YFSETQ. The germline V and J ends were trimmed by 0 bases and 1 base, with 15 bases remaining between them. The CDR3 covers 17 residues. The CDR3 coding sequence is TGCGCCAGCAGCTTGGCTTTGGACTCCAGAGGCACAGATACGCAGTATTTT. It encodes CASSLALDSRGTDTQYF. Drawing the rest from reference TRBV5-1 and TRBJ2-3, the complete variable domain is KAGVTQTPRYLIKTRGQQVTLSCSPISGHRSVSWYQQTPGQGLQFLFEYFSETQRNKGNFPGRFSGRQFSNSRSEMNVSTLELGDSALYLCASSLALDSRGTDTQYFGPGTRLTVL.

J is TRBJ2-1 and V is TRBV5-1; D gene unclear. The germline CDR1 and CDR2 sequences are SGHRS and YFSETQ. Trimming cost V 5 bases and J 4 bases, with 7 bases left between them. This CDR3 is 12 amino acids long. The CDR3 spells CASSSYYNEQFF. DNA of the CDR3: TGCGCCAGCAGTTCGTATTACAATGAGCAGTTCTTC.

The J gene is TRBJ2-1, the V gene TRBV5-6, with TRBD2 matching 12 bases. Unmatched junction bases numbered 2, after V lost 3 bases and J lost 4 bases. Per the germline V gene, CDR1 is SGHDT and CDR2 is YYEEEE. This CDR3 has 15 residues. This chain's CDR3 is CASSYGLAGYNEQFF. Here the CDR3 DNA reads TGTGCCAGCAGCTACGGACTAGCGGGGTACAATGAGCAGTTCTTC. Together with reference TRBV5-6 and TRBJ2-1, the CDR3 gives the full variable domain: DAGVTQSPTHLIKTRGQQVTLRCSPKSGHDTVSWYQQALGQGPQFIFQYYEEEERQRGNFPDRFSGHQFPNYSSELNVNALLLGDSALYLCASSYGLAGYNEQFFGPGTRLTVL.

The CDR3 loop reads CASSRIVGQGLYSGANVLTF. The CDR3 DNA follows: TGTGCCAGCTCACGAATTGTCGGACAGGGATTATATTCTGGGGCCAACGTCCTGACTTTC. The V call is TRBV18, the J call TRBJ2-6; 8 bases are shared with TRBD1. Germline CDR1 and CDR2: KGHSH and LQKENI. Germline trimming cut 4 bases from V and 1 base from J; bases unmatched to any gene: 15. The CDR3 runs 20 residues.

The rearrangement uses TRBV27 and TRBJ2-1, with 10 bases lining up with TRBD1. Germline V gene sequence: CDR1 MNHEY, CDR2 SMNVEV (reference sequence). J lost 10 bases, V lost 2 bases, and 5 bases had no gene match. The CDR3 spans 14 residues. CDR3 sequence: CASSLMGQGSEQFF. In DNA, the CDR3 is TGTGCCAGCAGTTTAATGGGACAGGGGTCCGAGCAGTTCTTC.

The CDR3 loop is CASSNEYETAVDGEQYF. The DNA of the CDR3 is TGTGCCAGCAGCAACGAGTACGAAACAGCAGTAGATGGGGAGCAGTACTTC. The rearrangement joins TRBV11-2 to TRBJ2-7; D unresolved. There are 17 residues in the CDR3. Germline V CDR1 and CDR2: SGHAT, FQNNGV. V was trimmed by 5 bases and J by 7 bases, leaving 27 bases between them.

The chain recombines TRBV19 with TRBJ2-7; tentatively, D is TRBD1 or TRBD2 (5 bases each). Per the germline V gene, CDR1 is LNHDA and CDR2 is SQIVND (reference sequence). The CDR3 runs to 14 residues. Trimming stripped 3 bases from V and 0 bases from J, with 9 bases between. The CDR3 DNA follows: TGTGCCAGTAGTATCCGGGACGACTCCTACGAGCAGTACTTC. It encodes CASSIRDDSYEQYF.

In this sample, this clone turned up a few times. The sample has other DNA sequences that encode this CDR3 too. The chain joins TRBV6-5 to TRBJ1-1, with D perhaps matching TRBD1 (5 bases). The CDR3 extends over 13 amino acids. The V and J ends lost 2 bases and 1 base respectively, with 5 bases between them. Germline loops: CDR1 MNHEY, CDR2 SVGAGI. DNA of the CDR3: TGTGCCAGCAGTTACGGACAGAACACTGAAGCTTTCTTT. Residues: CASSYGQNTEAFF.

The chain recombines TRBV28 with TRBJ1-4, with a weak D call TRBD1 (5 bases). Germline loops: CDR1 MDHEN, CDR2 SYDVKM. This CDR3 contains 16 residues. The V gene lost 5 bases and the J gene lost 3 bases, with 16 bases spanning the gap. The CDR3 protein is CASSRAGGGANEKLFF. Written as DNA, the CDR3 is TGTGCCAGCAGTCGGGCGGGTGGAGGGGCTAATGAAAAACTGTTTTTT.

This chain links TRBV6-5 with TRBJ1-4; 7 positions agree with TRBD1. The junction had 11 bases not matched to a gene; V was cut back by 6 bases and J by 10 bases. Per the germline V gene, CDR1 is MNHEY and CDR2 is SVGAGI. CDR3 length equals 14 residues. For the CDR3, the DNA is TGTGCCAGCAGCTTCACCGACAGGGAGGGAAAACTGTTTTTT. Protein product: CASSFTDREGKLFF.

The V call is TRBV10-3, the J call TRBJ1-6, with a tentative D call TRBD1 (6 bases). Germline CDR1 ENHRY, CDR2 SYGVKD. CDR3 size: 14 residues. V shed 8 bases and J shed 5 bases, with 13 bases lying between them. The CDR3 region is CAIRSDRNNSPLHF. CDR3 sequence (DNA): TGTGCCATCCGATCCGACAGGAATAATTCACCCCTCCACTTT.

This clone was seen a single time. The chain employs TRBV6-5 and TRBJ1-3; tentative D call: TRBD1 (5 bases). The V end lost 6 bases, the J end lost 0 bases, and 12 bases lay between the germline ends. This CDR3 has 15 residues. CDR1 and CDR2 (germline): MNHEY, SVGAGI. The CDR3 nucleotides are TGTGCCAGCAGCGACTACAGGTCCTCTGGAAACACCATATATTTT. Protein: CASSDYRSSGNTIYF.